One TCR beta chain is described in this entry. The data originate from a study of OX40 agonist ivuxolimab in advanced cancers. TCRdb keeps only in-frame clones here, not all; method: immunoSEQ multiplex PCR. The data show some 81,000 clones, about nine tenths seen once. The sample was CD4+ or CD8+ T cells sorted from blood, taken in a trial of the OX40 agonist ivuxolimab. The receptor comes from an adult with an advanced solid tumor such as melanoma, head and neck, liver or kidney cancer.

CDR3 bases: TGCAGCGTCAGTCCCAACAGGGATGAGCAGTTCTTC. Protein: CSVSPNRDEQFF. This chain joins TRBV29-1 and TRBJ2-1, with D perhaps TRBD1 (6 bases). This CDR3 spans 12 amino acids. Trimming removed 6 bases from V and 8 bases from J, with 14 bases in between. Germline values: CDR1 SQVTM, CDR2 ANQGSEA.